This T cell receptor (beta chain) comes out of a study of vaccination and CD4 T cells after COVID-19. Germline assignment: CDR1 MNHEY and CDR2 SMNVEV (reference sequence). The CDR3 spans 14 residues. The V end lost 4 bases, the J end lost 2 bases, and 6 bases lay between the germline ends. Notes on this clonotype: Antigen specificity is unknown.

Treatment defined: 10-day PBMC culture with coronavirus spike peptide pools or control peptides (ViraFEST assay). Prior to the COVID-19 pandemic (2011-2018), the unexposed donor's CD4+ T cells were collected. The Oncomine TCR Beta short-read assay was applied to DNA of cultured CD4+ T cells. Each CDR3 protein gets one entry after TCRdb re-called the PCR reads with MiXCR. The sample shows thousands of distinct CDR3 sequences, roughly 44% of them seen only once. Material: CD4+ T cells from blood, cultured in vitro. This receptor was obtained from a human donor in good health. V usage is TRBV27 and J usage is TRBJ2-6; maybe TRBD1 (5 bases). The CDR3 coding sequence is TGTGCCAGCAGTTCAGGGACTGGGGCCAACGTCCTGACTTTC. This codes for CASSSGTGANVLTF.